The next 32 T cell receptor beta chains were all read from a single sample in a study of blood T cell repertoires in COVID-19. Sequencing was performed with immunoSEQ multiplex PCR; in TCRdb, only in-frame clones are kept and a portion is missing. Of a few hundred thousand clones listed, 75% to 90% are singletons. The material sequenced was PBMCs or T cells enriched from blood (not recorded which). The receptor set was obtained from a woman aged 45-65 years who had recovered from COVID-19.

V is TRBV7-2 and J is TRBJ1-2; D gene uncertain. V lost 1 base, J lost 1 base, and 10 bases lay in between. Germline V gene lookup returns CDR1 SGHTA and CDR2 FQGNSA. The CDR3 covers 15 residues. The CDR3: CASSLVAQRNYGYTF. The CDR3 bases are TGTGCCAGCAGCTTAGTGGCCCAACGTAACTATGGCTACACCTTC.

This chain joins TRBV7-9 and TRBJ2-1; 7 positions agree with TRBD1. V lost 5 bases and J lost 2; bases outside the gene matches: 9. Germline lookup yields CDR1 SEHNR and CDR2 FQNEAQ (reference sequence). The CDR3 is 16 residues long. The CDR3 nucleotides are TGTGCCAGCAGCGGATTCAGGGGGAAGGCCTACAATGAGCAGTTCTTC. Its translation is CASSGFRGKAYNEQFF.

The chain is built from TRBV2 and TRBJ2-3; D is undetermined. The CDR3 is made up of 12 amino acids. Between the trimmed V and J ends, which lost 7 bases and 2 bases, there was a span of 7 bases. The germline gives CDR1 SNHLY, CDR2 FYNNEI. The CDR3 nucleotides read TGTGCCAGCAATCGGTACACAGATACGCAGTATTTT. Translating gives CASNRYTDTQYF.

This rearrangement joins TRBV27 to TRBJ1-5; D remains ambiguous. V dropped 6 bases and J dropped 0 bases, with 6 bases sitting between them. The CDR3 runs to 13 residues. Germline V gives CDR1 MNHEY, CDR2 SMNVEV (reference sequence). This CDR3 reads CASSLISNQPQHF. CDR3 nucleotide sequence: TGTGCCAGCAGCCTTATTAGCAATCAGCCCCAGCATTTT.

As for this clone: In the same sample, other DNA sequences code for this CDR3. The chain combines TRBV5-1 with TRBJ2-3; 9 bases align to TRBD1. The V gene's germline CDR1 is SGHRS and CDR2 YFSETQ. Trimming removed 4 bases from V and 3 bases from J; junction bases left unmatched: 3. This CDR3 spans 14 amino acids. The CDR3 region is CASSPGTGTDTQYF. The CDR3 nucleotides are TGCGCCAGCAGCCCAGGGACAGGGACAGATACGCAGTATTTT.

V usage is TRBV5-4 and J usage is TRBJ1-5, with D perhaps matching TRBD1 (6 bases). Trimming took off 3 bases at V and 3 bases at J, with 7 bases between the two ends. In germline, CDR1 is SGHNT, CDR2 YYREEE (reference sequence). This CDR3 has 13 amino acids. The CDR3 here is CASSSGVNQPQHF. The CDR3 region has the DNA TGTGCCAGCAGCTCAGGGGTCAATCAGCCCCAGCATTTT.

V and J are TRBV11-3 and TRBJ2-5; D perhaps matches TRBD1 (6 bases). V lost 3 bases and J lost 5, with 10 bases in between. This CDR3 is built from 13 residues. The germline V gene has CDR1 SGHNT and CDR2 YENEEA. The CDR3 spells CASSLGAGETQYF. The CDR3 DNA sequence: TGTGCCAGCAGCTTGGGGGCAGGGGAGACCCAGTACTTC.

CDR3 sequence reads: CASSLGGSSYNEQFF. The CDR3 region has the DNA TGTGCCAGCAGTTTAGGTGGGAGCTCCTACAATGAGCAGTTCTTC. The chain combines TRBV28 with TRBJ2-1; D possibly corresponds to TRBD2 (5 bases). CDR1 and CDR2 from the germline V gene are MDHEN and SYDVKM. V lost 2 bases, J lost 0 bases, and 8 bases lay in between. This CDR3 is built from 15 residues. The full variable domain, in which reference TRBV28 and TRBJ2-1 provide the parts outside the CDR3, is DVKVTQSSRYLVKRTGEKVFLECVQDMDHENMFWYRQDPGLGLRLIYFSYDVKMKEKGDIPEGYSVSREKKERFSLILESASTNQTSMYLCASSLGGSSYNEQFFGPGTRLTVL.

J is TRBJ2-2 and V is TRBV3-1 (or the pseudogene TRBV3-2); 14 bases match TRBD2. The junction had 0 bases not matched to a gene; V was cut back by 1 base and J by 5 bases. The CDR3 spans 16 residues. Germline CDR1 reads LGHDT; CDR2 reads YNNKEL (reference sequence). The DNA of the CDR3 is TGTGCCAGCAGCCAAGGGACTAGCGGGAGGACCGGGGAGCTGTTTTTT. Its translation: CASSQGTSGRTGELFF.

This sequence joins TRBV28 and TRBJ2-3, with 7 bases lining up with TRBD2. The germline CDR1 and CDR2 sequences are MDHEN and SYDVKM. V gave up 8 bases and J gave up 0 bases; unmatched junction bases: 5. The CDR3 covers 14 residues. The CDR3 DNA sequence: TGTGCCAGCGGGGGGGGTGCTAGCACAGATACGCAGTATTTT. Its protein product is CASGGGASTDTQYF.

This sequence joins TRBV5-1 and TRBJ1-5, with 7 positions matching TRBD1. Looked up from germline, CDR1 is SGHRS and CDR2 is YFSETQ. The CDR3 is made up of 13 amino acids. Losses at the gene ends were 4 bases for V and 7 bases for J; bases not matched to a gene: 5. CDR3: CASSVQGNQPQHF. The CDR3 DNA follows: TGCGCCAGCAGCGTACAGGGGAACCAGCCCCAGCATTTT.

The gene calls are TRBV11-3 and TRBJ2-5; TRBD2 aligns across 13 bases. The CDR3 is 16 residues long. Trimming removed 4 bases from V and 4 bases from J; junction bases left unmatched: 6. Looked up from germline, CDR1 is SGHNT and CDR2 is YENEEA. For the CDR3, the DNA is TGTGCCAGCAGCTCCGGACTAGCGGGAGCCCCAGAGACCCAGTACTTC. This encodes CASSSGLAGAPETQYF.

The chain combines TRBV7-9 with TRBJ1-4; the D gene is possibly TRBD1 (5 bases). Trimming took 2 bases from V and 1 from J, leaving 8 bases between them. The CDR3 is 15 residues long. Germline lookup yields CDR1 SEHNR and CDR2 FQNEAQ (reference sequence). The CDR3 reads CASSLLDRTNEKLFF. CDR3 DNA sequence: TGTGCCAGCAGCTTACTCGACAGAACTAATGAAAAACTGTTTTTT.

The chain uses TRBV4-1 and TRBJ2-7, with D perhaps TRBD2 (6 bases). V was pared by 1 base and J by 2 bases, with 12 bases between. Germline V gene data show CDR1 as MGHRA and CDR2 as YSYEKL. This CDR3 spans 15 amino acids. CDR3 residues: CASSQGEEVTYEQYF. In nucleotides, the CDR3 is TGCGCCAGCAGCCAAGGGGAGGAGGTAACCTACGAGCAGTACTTC.

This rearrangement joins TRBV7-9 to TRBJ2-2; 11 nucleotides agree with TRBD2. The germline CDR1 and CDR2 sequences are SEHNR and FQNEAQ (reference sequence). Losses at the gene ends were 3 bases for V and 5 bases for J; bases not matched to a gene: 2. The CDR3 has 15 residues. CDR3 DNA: TGTGCCAGCAGCTTTAGCGGGAGGGATACCGGGGAGCTGTTTTTT. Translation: CASSFSGRDTGELFF.

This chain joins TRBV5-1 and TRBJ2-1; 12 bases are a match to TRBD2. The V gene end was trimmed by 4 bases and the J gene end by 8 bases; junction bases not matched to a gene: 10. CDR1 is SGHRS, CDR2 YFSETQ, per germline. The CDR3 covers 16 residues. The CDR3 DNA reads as TGCGCCAGCAGCATTAGGACTAGCGGGATAACCGATGAGCAGTTCTTC. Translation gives CASSIRTSGITDEQFF.

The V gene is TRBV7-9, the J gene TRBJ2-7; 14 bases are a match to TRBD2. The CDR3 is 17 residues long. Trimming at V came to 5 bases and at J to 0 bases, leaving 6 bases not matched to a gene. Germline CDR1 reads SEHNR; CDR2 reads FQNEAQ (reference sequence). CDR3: CASSETGTSGGSYEQYF. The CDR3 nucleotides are TGTGCCAGCAGCGAAACCGGGACTAGCGGGGGCTCCTACGAGCAGTACTTC.

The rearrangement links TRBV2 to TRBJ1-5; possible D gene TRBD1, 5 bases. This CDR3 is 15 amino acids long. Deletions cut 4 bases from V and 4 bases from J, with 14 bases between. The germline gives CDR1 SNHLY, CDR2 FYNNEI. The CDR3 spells CASSVARAENQPQHF. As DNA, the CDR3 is TGTGCCAGCAGTGTAGCCAGGGCCGAAAATCAGCCCCAGCATTTT.

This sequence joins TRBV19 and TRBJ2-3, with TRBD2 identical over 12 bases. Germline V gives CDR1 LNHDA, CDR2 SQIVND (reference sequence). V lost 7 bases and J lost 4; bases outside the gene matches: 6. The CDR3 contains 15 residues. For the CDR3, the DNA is TGTGCCAGTACCCTGACTAGCGGGAGCTCAGATACGCAGTATTTT. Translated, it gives CASTLTSGSSDTQYF.

Written as DNA, the CDR3 is TGCGCCAGCAGCCCCGGAGCAGCGAATCAGCCCCAGCATTTT. This codes for CASSPGAANQPQHF. V is TRBV5-1 and J is TRBJ1-5, with D unresolved. The CDR3 contains 14 residues. CDR1 is SGHRS and CDR2 is YFSETQ in the germline V gene. V was shortened by 4 bases and J by 4 bases, with 12 bases between the two germline ends.

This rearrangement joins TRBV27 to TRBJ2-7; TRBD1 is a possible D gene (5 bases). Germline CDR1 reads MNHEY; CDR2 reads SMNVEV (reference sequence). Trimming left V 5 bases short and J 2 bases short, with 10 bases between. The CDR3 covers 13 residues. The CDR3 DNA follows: TGTGCCAGCAGTCGACAGAAGCCCTACGAGCAGTACTTC. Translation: CASSRQKPYEQYF.

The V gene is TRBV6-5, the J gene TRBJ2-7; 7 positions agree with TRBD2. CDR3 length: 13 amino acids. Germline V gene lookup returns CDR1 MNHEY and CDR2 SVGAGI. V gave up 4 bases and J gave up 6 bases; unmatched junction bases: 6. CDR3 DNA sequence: TGTGCCAGCAGTTTCTCCGAGCGGGGCGAGCAGTACTTC. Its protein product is CASSFSERGEQYF.

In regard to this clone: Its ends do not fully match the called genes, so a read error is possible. This chain's CDR3 is CASSLGGGLHGELFF. The CDR3 nucleotides are TGTGCTAGCAGCCTCGGGGGTGGACTGCACGGGGAGCTGTTTTTT. The gene calls are TRBV7-7 and TRBJ2-2; D is perhaps TRBD2 (6 bases). Germline V gene sequence: CDR1 SSHAT, CDR2 FNYEAQ (reference sequence). CDR3 length equals 15 residues.

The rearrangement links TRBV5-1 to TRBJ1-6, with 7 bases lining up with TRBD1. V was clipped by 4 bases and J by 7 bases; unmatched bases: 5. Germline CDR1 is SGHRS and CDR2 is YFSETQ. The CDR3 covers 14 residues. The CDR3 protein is CASSQGTVNSPLHF. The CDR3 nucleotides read TGCGCCAGCAGCCAGGGGACAGTCAATTCACCCCTCCACTTT.

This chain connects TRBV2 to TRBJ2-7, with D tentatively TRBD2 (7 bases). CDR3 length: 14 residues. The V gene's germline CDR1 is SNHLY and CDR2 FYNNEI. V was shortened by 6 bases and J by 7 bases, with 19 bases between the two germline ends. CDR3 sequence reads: CASSQGGKGGEQYF. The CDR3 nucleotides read TGTGCCAGCAGCCAAGGGGGGAAGGGAGGGGAGCAGTACTTC.

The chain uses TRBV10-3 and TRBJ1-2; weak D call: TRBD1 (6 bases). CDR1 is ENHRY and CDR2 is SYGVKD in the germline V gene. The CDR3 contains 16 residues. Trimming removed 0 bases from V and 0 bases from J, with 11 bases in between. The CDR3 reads CAISESYRDANYGYTF. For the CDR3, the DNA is TGTGCCATCAGTGAGTCGTACAGGGATGCTAACTATGGCTACACCTTC.

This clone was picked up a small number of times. The CDR3 loop is CASSTQGGQDTEAFF. CDR3 nucleotide sequence: TGTGCCAGCAGTACACAGGGCGGCCAGGACACTGAAGCTTTCTTT. V and J are TRBV28 and TRBJ1-1; perhaps TRBD1 as D (6 bases). V gave up 5 bases and J gave up 3 bases, with 16 bases separating them. CDR1 and CDR2 from the germline V gene are MDHEN and SYDVKM. The length of the CDR3 is 15 residues.

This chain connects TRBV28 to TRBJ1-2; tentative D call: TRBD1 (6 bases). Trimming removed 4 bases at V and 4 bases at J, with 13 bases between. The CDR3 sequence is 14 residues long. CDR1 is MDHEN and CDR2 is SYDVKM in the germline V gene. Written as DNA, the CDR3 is TGTGCCAGCAGTTCGGTCAGGGGCGCCTATGGCTACACCTTC. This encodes CASSSVRGAYGYTF.

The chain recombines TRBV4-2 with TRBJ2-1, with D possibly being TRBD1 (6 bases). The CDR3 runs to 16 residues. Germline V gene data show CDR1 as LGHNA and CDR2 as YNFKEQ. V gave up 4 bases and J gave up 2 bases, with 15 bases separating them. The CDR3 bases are TGTGCCAGCAGCCGGCCCTACGGGGACACCTACAATGAGCAGTTCTTC. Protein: CASSRPYGDTYNEQFF.

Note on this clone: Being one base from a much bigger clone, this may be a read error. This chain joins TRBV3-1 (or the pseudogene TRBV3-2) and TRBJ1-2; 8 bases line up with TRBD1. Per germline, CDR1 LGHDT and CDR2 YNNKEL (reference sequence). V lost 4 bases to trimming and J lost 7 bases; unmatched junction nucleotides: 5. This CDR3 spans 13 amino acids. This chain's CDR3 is CASSLQGAGGYTF. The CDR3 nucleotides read TGTGCCAGCAGCCTTCAGGGGGCGGGTGGCTACACCTTC.

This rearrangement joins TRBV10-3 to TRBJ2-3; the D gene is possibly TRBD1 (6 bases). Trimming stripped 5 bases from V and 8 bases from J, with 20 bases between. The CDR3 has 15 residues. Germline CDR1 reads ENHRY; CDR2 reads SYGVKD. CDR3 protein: CAISPGDVLLGTQYF. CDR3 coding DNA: TGTGCCATCAGTCCAGGGGATGTGCTGTTGGGTACGCAGTATTTT.

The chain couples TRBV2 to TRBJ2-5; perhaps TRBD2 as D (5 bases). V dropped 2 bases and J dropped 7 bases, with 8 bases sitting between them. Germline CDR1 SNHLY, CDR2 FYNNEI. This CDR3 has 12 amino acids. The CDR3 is CASSERAGTQYF. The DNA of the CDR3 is TGTGCCAGCAGTGAAAGGGCGGGGACCCAGTACTTC.